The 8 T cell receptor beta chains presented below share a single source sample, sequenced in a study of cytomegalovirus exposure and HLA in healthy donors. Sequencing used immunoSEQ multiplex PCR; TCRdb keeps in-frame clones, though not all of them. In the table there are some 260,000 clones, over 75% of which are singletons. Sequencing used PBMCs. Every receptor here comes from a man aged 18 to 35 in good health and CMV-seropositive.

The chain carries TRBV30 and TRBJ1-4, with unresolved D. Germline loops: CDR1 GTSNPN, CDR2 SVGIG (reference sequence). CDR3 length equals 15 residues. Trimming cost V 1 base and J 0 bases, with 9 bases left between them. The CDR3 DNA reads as TGTGCCTGGAGTGGTAAGGAGGCAACTAATGAAAAACTGTTTTTT. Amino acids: CAWSGKEATNEKLFF.

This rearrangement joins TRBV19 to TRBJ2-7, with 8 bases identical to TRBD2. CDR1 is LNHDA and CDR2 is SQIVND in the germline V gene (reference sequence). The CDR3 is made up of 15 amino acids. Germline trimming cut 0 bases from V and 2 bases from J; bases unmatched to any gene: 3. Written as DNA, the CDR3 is TGTGCCAGTAGTATAGAGGCGGGAGGAACCTACGAGCAGTACTTC. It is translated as CASSIEAGGTYEQYF.

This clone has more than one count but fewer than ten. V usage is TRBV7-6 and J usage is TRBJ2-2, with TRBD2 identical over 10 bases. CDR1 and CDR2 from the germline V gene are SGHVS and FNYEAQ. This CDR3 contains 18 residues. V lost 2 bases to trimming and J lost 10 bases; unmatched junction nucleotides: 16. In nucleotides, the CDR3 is TGTGCCAGCAGCTTATCCCGACCCGGAGCGGGAGGGGCCGCGGAGCTGTTTTTT. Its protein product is CASSLSRPGAGGAAELFF.

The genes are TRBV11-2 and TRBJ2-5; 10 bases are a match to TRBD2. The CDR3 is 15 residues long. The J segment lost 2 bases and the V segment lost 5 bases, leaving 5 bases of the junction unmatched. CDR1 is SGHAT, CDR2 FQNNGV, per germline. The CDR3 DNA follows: TGTGCCAGCAGCAGAGGACTAGCGGTTCAAGAGACCCAGTACTTC. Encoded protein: CASSRGLAVQETQYF. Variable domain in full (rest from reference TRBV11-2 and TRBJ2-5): EAGVAQSPRYKIIEKRQSVAFWCNPISGHATLYWYQQILGQGPKLLIQFQNNGVVDDSQLPKDRFSAERLKGVDSTLKIQPAKLEDSAVYLCASSRGLAVQETQYFGPGTRLLVL.

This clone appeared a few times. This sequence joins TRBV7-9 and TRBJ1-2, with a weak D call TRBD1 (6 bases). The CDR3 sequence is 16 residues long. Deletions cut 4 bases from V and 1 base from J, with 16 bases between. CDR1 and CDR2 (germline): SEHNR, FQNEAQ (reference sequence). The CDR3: CASSSNQQGINYGYTF. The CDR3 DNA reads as TGTGCCAGCAGCTCAAACCAACAGGGAATTAACTATGGCTACACCTTC.

This chain's CDR3 is CASSQDPPQASGVQETQYF. The CDR3 region has the DNA TGCGCCAGCAGCCAAGATCCCCCCCAGGCTAGCGGGGTCCAAGAGACCCAGTACTTC. The chain is built from TRBV4-1 and TRBJ2-5, with 9 bases matching TRBD2. The CDR3 is made up of 19 amino acids. Germline CDR1 reads MGHRA; CDR2 reads YSYEKL. Trimming took 0 bases from V and 1 from J; bases not matched to a gene: 12.

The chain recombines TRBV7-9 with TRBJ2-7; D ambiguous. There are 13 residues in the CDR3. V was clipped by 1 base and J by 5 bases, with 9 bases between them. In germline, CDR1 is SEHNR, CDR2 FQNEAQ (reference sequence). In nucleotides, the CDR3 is TGTGCCAGCAGCTTAGGCTGGCCGCACGAGCAGTACTTC. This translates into CASSLGWPHEQYF.

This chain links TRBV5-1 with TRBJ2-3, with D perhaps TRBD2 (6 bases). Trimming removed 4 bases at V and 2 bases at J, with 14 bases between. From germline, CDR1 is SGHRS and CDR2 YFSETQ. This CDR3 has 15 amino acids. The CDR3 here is CASSQMTGDTDTQYF. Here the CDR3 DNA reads TGCGCCAGCAGCCAGATGACGGGAGACACAGATACGCAGTATTTT.